This entry lists 25 T cell receptor beta chains sequenced from one sample in a study of CD8 T cells in ankylosing spondylitis. In TCRdb, the 5' RACE reads were re-called with MiXCR into one record per CDR3 protein. The repertoire includes 300,000 to 350,000 distinct CDR3 sequences, about 9.9% of them detected once, and about 10% sits in the top ten. The specimen sequenced was blood, either unsorted or a sorted T cell fraction (not recorded which). The source of these receptors is a female donor with ankylosing spondylitis or in good health (not recorded which).

This clonotype was picked up many times. This chain links TRBV5-1 with TRBJ2-3; D is possibly TRBD2 (6 bases). Trimming took 4 bases from V and 0 from J, leaving 15 bases between them. In germline, CDR1 is SGHRS, CDR2 YFSETQ. The length of the CDR3 is 16 residues. The CDR3: CASSPLRGTSTDTQYF. As DNA, the CDR3 is TGCGCCAGCAGCCCCCTCCGGGGGACTAGCACAGATACGCAGTATTTT.

As regards this clonotype: One junction end does not reproduce the germline sequence, and a read error may be involved. V is TRBV20-1 and J is TRBJ2-1; 12 bases are a match to TRBD2. Per germline, CDR1 DFQATT and CDR2 SNEGSKA (reference sequence). The CDR3 contains 17 residues. The DNA for the CDR3 is TGCTGTGCTAGAGGAACTAATCGGCTAGCGGGAGGGAATGAGCAGTTCTTC. Encoded protein: CCARGTNRLAGGNEQFF.

The sample holds many counts of this clonotype. The chain employs TRBV11-2 and TRBJ1-6, with no clear D. Trimming took off 5 bases at V and 7 bases at J, with 18 bases between the two ends. Germline-derived CDR1 and CDR2 are SGHAT and FQNNGV. The CDR3 consists of 16 residues. The CDR3 region is CASSRNSPMVNSPLHF. DNA of the CDR3: TGTGCCAGCAGCCGAAACAGCCCGATGGTGAATTCACCCCTCCACTTT.

This clonotype was detected many times. V is TRBV12-3 or TRBV12-4 and J is TRBJ1-3; D not certain. This CDR3 region has 10 residues. V gave up 5 bases and J gave up 7 bases, with 3 bases separating them. The CDR3 sequence: CASSTNTIYF. CDR3 sequence (DNA): TGTGCCAGCAGTACGAACACCATATATTTT.

To note about this clonotype: Just one base apart from a much larger clone, this may be a read error. J is TRBJ1-4 and V is TRBV10-3; D call uncertain. Germline values: CDR1 ENHRY, CDR2 SYGVKD. The CDR3 consists of 16 residues. The CDR3 sequence: CAISDGKDATNEKPFF. CDR3 DNA: TGTGCCATCAGTGATGGAAAAGATGCAACTAATGAAAAACCGTTTTTT.

This clonotype was seen ten or more times. The chain couples TRBV5-1 to TRBJ2-1, with D possibly matching TRBD1 (5 bases). V gave up 0 bases and J gave up 4 bases, with 8 bases separating them. CDR1 SGHRS and CDR2 YFSETQ come from the germline V gene. This CDR3 is 14 amino acids long. This chain's CDR3 is CASSLGPGYNEQFF. CDR3 nucleotide sequence: TGCGCCAGCAGCTTGGGGCCAGGGTACAATGAGCAGTTCTTC. The whole variable domain, remainder taken from reference TRBV5-1 and TRBJ2-1, is KAGVTQTPRYLIKTRGQQVTLSCSPISGHRSVSWYQQTPGQGLQFLFEYFSETQRNKGNFPGRFSGRQFSNSRSEMNVSTLELGDSALYLCASSLGPGYNEQFFGPGTRLTVL.

This sequence joins TRBV15 and TRBJ2-3; D possibly matches TRBD1 or TRBD2 (5 bases each). The CDR3 has 16 amino acids. Germline loops: CDR1 LNHNV, CDR2 YYDKDF (reference sequence). V dropped 3 bases and J dropped 2 bases, with 15 bases sitting between them. For the CDR3, the DNA is TGTGCCACCAGCAGGGGAGACAGCCCCAACACAGATACGCAGTATTTT. Translation gives CATSRGDSPNTDTQYF.

This clonotype was seen a few times. The chain links TRBV24-1 to TRBJ2-4; D might be TRBD1 or TRBD2, each matching 5 bases. Germline V gives CDR1 KGHDR, CDR2 SFDVKD. The CDR3 runs 12 residues. Trimming removed 5 bases from V and 9 bases from J, with 10 bases in between. The CDR3 DNA sequence: TGTGCCACCAGTGGAGGGGATAGCATTCAGTACTTC. Residues: CATSGGDSIQYF.

The V and J genes are TRBV7-2 and TRBJ2-5, with D tentatively TRBD2 (6 bases). CDR1 and CDR2 (germline): SGHTA, FQGNSA. The CDR3 loop spans 12 amino acids. Trimming removed 8 bases at V and 7 bases at J, with 14 bases between. The CDR3 spells CASSKPGGTQYF. The CDR3 DNA follows: TGTGCCAGCTCCAAACCCGGGGGGACCCAGTACTTC.

V and J are TRBV10-3 and TRBJ1-4, with a weak D call TRBD1 (5 bases). Germline lookup yields CDR1 ENHRY and CDR2 SYGVKD. The CDR3 is 14 residues long. V lost 3 bases to trimming and J lost 8 bases, with 13 bases between them. CDR3 nucleotides: TGTGCCATCAGTGACCTGGCAGGGTCAGAAAAACTGTTTTTT. Amino acid sequence: CAISDLAGSEKLFF.

This clonotype was counted only a few times. This chain connects TRBV20-1 to TRBJ2-7, with D uncertain. V was trimmed by 4 bases and J by 2 bases, leaving 6 bases between them. Germline V gene lookup returns CDR1 DFQATT and CDR2 SNEGSKA (reference sequence). The CDR3 length is 11 residues. Here the CDR3 DNA reads TGCAGTGCTAAAAACCCCTACGAGCAGTACTTC. Amino acids: CSAKNPYEQYF.

This clonotype appeared many times. The chain links TRBV15 to TRBJ2-3, with D possibly being TRBD2 (6 bases). The CDR3 consists of 16 residues. The germline V gene encodes CDR1 LNHNV and CDR2 YYDKDF (reference sequence). V was cut by 4 bases and J by 0 bases, with 14 bases left in between. CDR3 coding DNA: TGTGCCACCAGCAAGTATAGCGGAGCTAGCACAGATACGCAGTATTTT. Its translation is CATSKYSGASTDTQYF.

This clonotype was recorded many times. The gene calls are TRBV28 and TRBJ1-3; TRBD1 is a possible D gene (6 bases). The CDR3 is 18 residues long. Germline assignment: CDR1 MDHEN and CDR2 SYDVKM. Trimming shortened V by 1 base and J by 1 base, and 17 bases separated the two germline ends. The CDR3 DNA follows: TGTGCCAGCAGTTTATCAAAGACCGGGAGGGGGTCTGGAAACACCATATATTTT. As protein: CASSLSKTGRGSGNTIYF.

Many counts were recorded for this clonotype. This chain uses TRBV25-1 with TRBJ1-1; 8 positions agree with TRBD1. V was pared by 3 bases and J by 4 bases, with 4 bases of the junction left unmatched. The CDR3 spans 14 residues. Looked up from germline, CDR1 is MGHDK and CDR2 is SYGVNS. CDR3 sequence (DNA): TGTGCCAGCAGTGATACCCAGGGGGCCACTGAAGCTTTCTTT. It is translated as CASSDTQGATEAFF.

This clonotype was seen only a few times. V is TRBV7-9 and J is TRBJ2-3, with 8 bases fitting TRBD2. This CDR3 is 15 amino acids long. Germline lookup yields CDR1 SEHNR and CDR2 FQNEAQ (reference sequence). V shed 5 bases, J shed 4 bases, and the junction held 8 bases outside the gene matches. CDR3 loop: CASSPPAGDADTQYF. Here the CDR3 DNA reads TGTGCCAGCAGCCCTCCAGCGGGGGATGCAGATACGCAGTATTTT.

This clonotype occurred many times. The rearrangement joins TRBV4-2 to TRBJ2-3; 9 bases map to TRBD2. CDR3 length: 15 residues. V lost 3 bases, J lost 4 bases, and 5 bases stayed unmatched. Germline values: CDR1 LGHNA, CDR2 YNFKEQ. The CDR3 bases are TGTGCCAGCAGCCAGGTAGCGGGAGCCGCAGATACGCAGTATTTT. Residues: CASSQVAGAADTQYF.

The V and J genes are TRBV7-8 and TRBJ2-5, with unresolved D. Germline lookup yields CDR1 SGHVS and CDR2 FQNEAQ. Trimming left V 2 bases short and J 2 bases short, with 12 bases between. There are 15 residues in the CDR3. For the CDR3, the DNA is TGTGCCAGCAGCTTAAGTTCTGGGGAACAAGAGACCCAGTACTTC. Translated: CASSLSSGEQETQYF.

The sample holds a few counts of this clonotype. The rearrangement joins TRBV6-1 to TRBJ1-1, with a possible D match to TRBD1 (6 bases). The germline V and J ends were trimmed by 7 bases and 4 bases, with 16 bases remaining between them. Germline V lookup: CDR1 MNHNS, CDR2 SASEGT. The CDR3 length is 14 residues. CDR3 residues: CASTIQGGPTEAFF. Here the CDR3 DNA reads TGTGCCAGCACTATACAGGGAGGACCCACTGAAGCTTTCTTT.

The chain carries TRBV3-1 and TRBJ2-7, with 10 bases identical to TRBD1. Germline CDR1 and CDR2: LGHDT and YNNKEL (reference sequence). This CDR3 region has 18 residues. After removal of 0 bases from V and 3 bases from J, the junction contained 11 bases not matched to a gene. The CDR3 loop reads CASSQDPFGQGGIYEQYF. CDR3 bases: TGTGCCAGCAGCCAAGACCCATTCGGACAGGGGGGCATCTACGAGCAGTACTTC.

In its sample, this clonotype was seen a few times. The chain recombines TRBV20-1 with TRBJ1-5; D unresolved. The ends were cut back, 0 bases at V and 4 bases at J, with 19 bases in the middle. CDR3 length: 17 residues. Per germline, CDR1 DFQATT and CDR2 SNEGSKA (reference sequence). The CDR3 DNA follows: TGCAGTGCTAGAGACCAACACAGTGAATGGACGAATCAGCCCCAGCATTTT. Its protein product is CSARDQHSEWTNQPQHF.

About this clonotype: This may be a read error: a much more frequent sequence differs by one nucleotide. The chain has TRBV20-1 and TRBJ2-3, with 10 bases fitting TRBD2. The CDR3 extends over 14 amino acids. Germline lookup yields CDR1 DFQATT and CDR2 SNEGSKA (reference sequence). The J segment lost 5 bases and the V segment lost 4 bases, leaving 6 bases of the junction unmatched. The CDR3 DNA sequence: TGCAGTGCTACCGGACTAGCGGACATAGATACGCAGTATTTT. Protein: CSATGLADIDTQYF.

The chain couples TRBV7-2 to TRBJ2-2; weak D call: TRBD1 (7 bases). Trimming cost V 8 bases and J 6 bases, with 22 bases left between them. The CDR3 is 16 residues long. Germline values: CDR1 SGHTA, CDR2 FQGNSA. CDR3 sequence: CASALEAGGWSGELFF. Here the CDR3 DNA reads TGTGCCAGCGCCCTCGAGGCAGGGGGGTGGTCCGGGGAGCTGTTTTTT.

The V call is TRBV7-2, the J call TRBJ1-1; TRBD1 aligns across 8 bases. CDR3 size: 14 residues. With V trimmed by 6 bases and J by 1 base, 4 bases remained unmatched. Germline loops: CDR1 SGHTA, CDR2 FQGNSA. The DNA of the CDR3 is TGTGCCAGCAGACCGGGACAGGCGAACACTGAAGCTTTCTTT. Translating it yields CASRPGQANTEAFF.

This chain connects TRBV6-6 to TRBJ2-7; D might be TRBD1 (5 bases). CDR3 length: 11 residues. CDR1 and CDR2 (germline): MNHNY, SVGAGI (reference sequence). V dropped 5 bases and J dropped 5 bases, with 7 bases sitting between them. CDR3 region: CASSRQNEQYF. CDR3 coding DNA: TGTGCCAGCAGTAGACAGAACGAGCAGTACTTC.

This clonotype was recorded many times. The V gene is TRBV3-1, the J gene TRBJ2-1; D remains ambiguous. From germline, CDR1 is LGHDT and CDR2 YNNKEL (reference sequence). This CDR3 has 11 residues. Between the trimmed V and J ends, which lost 5 bases and 10 bases, there was a span of 9 bases. DNA for the CDR3: TGTGCCAGCAGCGATGTTGCCGAGCAGTTCTTC. Protein product: CASSDVAEQFF.